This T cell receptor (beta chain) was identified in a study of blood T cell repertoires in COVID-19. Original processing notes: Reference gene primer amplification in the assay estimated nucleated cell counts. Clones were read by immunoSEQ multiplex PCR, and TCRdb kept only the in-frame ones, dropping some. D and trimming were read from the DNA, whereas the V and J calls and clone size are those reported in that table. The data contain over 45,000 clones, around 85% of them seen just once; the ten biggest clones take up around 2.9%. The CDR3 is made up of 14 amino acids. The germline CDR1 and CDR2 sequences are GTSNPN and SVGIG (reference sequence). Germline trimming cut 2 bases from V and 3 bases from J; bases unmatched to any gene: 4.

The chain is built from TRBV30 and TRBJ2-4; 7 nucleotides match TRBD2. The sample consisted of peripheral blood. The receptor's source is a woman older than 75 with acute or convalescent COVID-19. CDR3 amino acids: CAWSLSGGKNIQYF. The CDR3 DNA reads TGTGCCTGGAGTCTCTCGGGGGGCAAAAACATTCAGTACTTC.